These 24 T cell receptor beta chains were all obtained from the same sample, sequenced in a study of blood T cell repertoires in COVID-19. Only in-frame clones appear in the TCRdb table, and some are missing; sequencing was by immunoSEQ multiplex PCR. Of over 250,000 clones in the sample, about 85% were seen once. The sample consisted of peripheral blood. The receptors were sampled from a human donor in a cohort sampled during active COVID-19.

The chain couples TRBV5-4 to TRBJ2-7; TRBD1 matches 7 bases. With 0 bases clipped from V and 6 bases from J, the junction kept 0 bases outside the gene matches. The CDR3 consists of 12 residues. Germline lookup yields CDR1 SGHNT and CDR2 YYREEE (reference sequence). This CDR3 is CASSLGQGEQYF. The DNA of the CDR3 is TGTGCCAGCAGCTTGGGACAGGGCGAGCAGTACTTC.

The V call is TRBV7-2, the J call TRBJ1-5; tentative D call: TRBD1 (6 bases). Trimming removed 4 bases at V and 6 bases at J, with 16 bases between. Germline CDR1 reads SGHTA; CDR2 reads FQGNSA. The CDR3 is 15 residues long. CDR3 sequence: CASSSQGDKGQPQHF. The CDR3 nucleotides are TGTGCCAGCAGCTCACAGGGAGACAAGGGTCAGCCCCAGCATTTT.

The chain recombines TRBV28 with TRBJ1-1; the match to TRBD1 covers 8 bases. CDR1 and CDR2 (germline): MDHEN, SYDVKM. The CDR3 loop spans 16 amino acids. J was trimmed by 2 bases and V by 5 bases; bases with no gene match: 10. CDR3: CASSLPQGAGNTEAFF. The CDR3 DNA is TGTGCCAGCAGTCTTCCCCAGGGGGCCGGAAACACTGAAGCTTTCTTT. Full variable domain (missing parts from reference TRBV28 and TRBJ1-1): DVKVTQSSRYLVKRTGEKVFLECVQDMDHENMFWYRQDPGLGLRLIYFSYDVKMKEKGDIPEGYSVSREKKERFSLILESASTNQTSMYLCASSLPQGAGNTEAFFGQGTRLTVV.

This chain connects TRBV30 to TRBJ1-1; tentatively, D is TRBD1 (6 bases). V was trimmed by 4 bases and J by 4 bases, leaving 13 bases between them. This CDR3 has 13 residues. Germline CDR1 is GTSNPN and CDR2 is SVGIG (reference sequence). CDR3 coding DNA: TGTGCCTGGAATTGGGGGCCGGGCACTGAAGCTTTCTTT. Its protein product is CAWNWGPGTEAFF.

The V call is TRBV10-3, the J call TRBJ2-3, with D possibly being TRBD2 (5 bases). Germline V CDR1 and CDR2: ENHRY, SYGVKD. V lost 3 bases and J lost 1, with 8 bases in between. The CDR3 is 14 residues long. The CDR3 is CAISDGGRTDTQYF. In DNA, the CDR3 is TGTGCCATCAGTGATGGAGGCCGCACAGATACGCAGTATTTT.

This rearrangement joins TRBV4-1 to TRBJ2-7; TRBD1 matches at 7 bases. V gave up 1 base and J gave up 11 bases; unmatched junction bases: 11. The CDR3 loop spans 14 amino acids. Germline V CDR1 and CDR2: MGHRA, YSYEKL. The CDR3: CASSQGQGNGRKYF. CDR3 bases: TGCGCCAGCAGCCAAGGACAGGGCAATGGGCGTAAGTACTTC.

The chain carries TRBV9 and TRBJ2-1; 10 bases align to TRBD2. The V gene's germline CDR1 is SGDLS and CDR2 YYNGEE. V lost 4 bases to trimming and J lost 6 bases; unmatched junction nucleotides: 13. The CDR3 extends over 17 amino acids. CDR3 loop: CASSSGSGRPRPNEQFF. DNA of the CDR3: TGTGCCAGCAGCTCGGGTAGCGGGAGGCCGCGACCCAATGAGCAGTTCTTC.

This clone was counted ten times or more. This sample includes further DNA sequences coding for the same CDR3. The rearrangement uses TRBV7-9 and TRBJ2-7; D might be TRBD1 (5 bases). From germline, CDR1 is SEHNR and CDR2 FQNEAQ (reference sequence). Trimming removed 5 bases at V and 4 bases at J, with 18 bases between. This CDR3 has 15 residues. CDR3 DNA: TGTGCCAGCAGCCCTGACAGTTTTTCGCCTTACGAGCAGTACTTC. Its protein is CASSPDSFSPYEQYF.

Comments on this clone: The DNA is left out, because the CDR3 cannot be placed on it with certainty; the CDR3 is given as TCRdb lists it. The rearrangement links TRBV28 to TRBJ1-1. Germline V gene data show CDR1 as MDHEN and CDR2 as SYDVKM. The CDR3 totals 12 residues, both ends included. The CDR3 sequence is CASSLEKAEAFF.

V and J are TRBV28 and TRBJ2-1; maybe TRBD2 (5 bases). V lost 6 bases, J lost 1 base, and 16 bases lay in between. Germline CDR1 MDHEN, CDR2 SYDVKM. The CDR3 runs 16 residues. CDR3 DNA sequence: TGTGCCAGCAGCATAACTAGACCTTTGTCCTACAATGAGCAGTTCTTC. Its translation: CASSITRPLSYNEQFF.

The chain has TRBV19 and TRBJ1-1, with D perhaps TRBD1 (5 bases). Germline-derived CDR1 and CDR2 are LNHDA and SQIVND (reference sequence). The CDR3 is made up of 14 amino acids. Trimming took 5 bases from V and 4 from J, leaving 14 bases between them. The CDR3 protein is CASSWLGGGTEAFF. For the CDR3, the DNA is TGTGCCAGTAGTTGGCTCGGGGGGGGCACTGAAGCTTTCTTT.

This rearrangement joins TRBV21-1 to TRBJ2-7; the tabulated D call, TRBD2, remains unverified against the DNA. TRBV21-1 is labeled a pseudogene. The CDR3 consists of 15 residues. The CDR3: CASSKLVKDSYEQYF. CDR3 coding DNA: TGTGCCAGCAGCAAACTAGTTAAGGACTCCTACGAGCAGTACTTC.

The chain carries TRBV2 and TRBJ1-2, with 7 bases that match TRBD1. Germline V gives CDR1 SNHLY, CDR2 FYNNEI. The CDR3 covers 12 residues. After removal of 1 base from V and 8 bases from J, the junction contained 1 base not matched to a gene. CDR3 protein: CASSEGQGGYTF. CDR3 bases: TGTGCCAGCAGTGAAGGACAGGGAGGCTACACCTTC.

CDR3 nucleotides: TGTGCCACCAGCAGAGATATGAGACAGGGAAGAAGGAGCTCCTACGAGCAGTACTTC. This translates into CATSRDMRQGRRSSYEQYF. This rearrangement joins TRBV15 to TRBJ2-7, with 7 bases matching TRBD1. V trimming: 0 bases; J trimming: 0 bases; junction bases outside the gene matches: 14. The CDR3 runs 19 residues. CDR1 and CDR2 from the germline V gene are LNHNV and YYDKDF (reference sequence).

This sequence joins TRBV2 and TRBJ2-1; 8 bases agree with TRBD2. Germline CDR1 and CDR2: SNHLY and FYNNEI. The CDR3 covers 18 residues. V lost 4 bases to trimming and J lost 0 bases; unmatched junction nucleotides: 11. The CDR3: CASSVFRAGESSYNEQFF. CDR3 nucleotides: TGTGCCAGCAGTGTATTTCGAGCGGGAGAGAGCTCCTACAATGAGCAGTTCTTC.

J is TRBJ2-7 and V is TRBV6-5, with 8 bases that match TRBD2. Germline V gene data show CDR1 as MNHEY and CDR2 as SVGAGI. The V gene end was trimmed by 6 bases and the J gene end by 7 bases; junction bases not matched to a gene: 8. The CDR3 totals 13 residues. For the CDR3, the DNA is TGTGCCAGCAGACCCGGGACTAGTGGGGAGCAGTACTTC. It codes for CASRPGTSGEQYF.

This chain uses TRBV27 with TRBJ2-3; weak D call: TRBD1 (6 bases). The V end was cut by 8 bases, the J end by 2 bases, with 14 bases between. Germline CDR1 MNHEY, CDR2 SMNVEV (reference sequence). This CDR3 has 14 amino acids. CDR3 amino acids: CASSGQILTDTQYF. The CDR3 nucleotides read TGTGCCAGCTCCGGACAGATCCTCACAGATACGCAGTATTTT.

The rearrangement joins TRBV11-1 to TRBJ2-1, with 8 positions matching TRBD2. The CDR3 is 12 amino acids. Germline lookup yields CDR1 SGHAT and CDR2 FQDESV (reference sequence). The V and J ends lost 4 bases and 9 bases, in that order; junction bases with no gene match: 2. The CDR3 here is CASSSGLAEQFF. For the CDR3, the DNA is TGTGCCAGCAGCTCCGGACTAGCTGAGCAGTTCTTC.

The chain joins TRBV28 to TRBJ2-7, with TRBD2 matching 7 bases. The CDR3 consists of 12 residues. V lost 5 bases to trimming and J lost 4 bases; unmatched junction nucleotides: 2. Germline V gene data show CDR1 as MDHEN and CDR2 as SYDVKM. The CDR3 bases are TGTGCCAGCAGTACTAGCGCGTACGAGCAGTACTTC. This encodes CASSTSAYEQYF.

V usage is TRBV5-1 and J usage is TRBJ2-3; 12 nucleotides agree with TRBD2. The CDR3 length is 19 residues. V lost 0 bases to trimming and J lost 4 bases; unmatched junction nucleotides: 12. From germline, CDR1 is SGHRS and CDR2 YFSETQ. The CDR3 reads CASSLVGASGRAGSDTQYF. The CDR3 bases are TGCGCCAGCAGCTTGGTAGGGGCTAGCGGGAGGGCCGGGTCAGATACGCAGTATTTT.

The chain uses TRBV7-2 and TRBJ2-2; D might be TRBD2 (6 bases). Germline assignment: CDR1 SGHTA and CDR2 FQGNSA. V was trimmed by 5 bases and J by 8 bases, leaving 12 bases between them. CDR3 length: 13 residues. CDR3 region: CASSRGEPGELFF. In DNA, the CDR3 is TGTGCCAGCAGCCGCGGGGAGCCGGGGGAGCTGTTTTTT.

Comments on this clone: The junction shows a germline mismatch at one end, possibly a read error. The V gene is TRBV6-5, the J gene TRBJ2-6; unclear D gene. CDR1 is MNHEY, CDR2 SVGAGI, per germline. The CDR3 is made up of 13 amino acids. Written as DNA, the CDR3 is TGTGCCAGCAGGTACTCTGGGGCCAACGTCCTGACTTTC. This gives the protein CASRYSGANVLTF.

CDR3 bases: TGTGCCAGCAGTCAGGACAGGGGGATGTCCGACTCTGAAGCTTTCTTT. It is translated as CASSQDRGMSDSEAFF. The J gene is TRBJ1-1, the V gene TRBV2, with 10 positions matching TRBD1. There are 16 residues in the CDR3. J gave up 6 bases and V 5 bases, and 12 bases lay outside the gene matches. Germline CDR1 is SNHLY and CDR2 is FYNNEI.

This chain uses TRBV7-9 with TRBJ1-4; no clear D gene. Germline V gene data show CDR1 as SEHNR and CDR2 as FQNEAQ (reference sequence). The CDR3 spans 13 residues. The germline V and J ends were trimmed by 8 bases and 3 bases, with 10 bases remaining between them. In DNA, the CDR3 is TGTGCCAGCCTACGGTCCCCTAATGAAAAACTGTTTTTT. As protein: CASLRSPNEKLFF.